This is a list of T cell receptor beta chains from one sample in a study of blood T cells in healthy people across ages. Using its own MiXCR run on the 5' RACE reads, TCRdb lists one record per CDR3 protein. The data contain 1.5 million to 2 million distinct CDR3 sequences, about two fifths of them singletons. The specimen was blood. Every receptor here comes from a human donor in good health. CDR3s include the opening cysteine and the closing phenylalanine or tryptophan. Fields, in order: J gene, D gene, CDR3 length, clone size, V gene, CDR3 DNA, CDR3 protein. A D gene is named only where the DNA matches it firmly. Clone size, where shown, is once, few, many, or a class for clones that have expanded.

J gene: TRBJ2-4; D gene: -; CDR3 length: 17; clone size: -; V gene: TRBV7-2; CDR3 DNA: TGTGCCAGCAGCTTAGGTCATTCTGGTATAACCAAAAACATTCAGTACTTC; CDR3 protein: CASSLGHSGITKNIQYF
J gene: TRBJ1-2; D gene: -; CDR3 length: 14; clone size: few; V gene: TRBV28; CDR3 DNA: TGTGCCAGCAGTTCGCAGGGACTCGAGGTCGGCTACACCTTC; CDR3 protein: CASSSQGLEVGYTF
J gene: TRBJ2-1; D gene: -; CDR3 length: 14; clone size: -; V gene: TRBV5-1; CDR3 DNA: TGCGCCAGCAGCTTGGCCAGGGCTAGCAATGAGCAGTTCTTC; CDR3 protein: CASSLARASNEQFF
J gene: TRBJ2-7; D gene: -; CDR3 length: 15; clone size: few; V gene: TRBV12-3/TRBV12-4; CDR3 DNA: TGTGCCAGCAGTTTTGGTGGGGGGCGACCATACGAGCAGTACTTC; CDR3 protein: CASSFGGGRPYEQYF
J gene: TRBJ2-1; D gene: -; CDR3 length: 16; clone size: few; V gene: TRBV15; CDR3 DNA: TGTGCCACCAGCAGAGTCGGCAGGAGCTCCTACAATGAGCAGTTCTTC; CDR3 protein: CATSRVGRSSYNEQFF
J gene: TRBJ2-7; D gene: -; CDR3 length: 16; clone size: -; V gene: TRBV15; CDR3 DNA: TGTGCCACCAGCAGAGATTTAGCAGGAGGATATAAAGAGCAGTACTTC; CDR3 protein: CATSRDLAGGYKEQYF
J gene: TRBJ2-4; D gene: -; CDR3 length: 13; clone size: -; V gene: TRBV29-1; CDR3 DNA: TGCAGCGTTGAATTCGAGGCCCCAAACATTCAGTACTTC; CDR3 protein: CSVEFEAPNIQYF
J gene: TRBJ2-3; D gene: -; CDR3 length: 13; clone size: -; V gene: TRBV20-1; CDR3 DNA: TGCAGTGCTCGGATTTACAGCACAGATACGCAGTATTTT; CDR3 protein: CSARIYSTDTQYF
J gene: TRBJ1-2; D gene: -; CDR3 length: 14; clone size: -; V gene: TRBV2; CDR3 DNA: TGTGCCAGCAGTGGAAGCAGGGATCTCGGTGGCTACACCTTC; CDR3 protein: CASSGSRDLGGYTF
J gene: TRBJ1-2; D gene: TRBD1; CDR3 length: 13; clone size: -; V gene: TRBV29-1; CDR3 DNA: TGCAGCGTTGATCCAGGGGGCTTATATGGCTACACCTTC; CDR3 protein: CSVDPGGLYGYTF
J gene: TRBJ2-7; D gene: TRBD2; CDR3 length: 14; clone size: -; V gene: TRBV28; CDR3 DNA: TGTGCCAGCACGAACGGGGGGGCTATATGCGAGCAGTACTTC; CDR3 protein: CASTNGGAICEQYF
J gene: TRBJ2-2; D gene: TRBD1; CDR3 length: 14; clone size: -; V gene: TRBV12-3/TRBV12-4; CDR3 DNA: TGTGCCAGCAGCCGGGACAGGGCAAGCGGGGAGCTGTTTTTT; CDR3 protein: CASSRDRASGELFF
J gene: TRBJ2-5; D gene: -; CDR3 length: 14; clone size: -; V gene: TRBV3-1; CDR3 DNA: TGTGCCAGCGGCGCATTACGACCCCAAGAGACCCAGTACTTC; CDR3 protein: CASGALRPQETQYF
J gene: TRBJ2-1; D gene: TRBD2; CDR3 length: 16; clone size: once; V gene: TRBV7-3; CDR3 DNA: TGTGCCAGCAGCTCCGGACTAGCAACGGGCTACAATGAGCAGTTCTTC; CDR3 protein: CASSSGLATGYNEQFF
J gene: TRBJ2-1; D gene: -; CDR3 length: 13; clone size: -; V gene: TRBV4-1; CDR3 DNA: TGCGCCAGCAGCCAAGATCTTCGGAATGAGCAGTTCTTC; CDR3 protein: CASSQDLRNEQFF
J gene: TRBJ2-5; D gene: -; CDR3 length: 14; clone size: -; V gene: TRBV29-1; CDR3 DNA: TGCAGCGTTGACGTCCCGGGACTCGACAATGAGCAGTACTTC; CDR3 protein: CSVDVPGLDNEQYF
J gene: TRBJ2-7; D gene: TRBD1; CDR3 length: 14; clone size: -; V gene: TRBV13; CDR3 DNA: TGTGTCAGCAGCCCTGGGACAGCCGGTGTGGTGCAGTACTTC; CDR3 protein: CVSSPGTAGVVQYF
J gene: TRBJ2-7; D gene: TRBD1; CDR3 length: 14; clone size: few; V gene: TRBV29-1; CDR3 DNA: TGCAGCGTTGGGTACGGGGACAGAACCTACGAGCAGTACTTC; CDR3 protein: CSVGYGDRTYEQYF
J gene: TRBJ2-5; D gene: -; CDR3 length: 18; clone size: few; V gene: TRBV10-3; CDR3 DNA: TGTGCCATCAGTGAGTCCGCGCCGTTTCAGCAGATCCAAGAGACCCAGTACTTC; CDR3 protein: CAISESAPFQQIQETQYF
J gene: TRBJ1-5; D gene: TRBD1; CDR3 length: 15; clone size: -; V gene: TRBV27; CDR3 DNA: TGTGCCAGCAGTCTGATTAGACAGGGACGGCAGCCCCAGCATTTT; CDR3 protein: CASSLIRQGRQPQHF
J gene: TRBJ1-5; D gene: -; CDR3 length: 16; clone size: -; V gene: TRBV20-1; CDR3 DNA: TGCAGTGCTCGCTTGCTGACAGGCTCGGAGGCGTCGCCCCAGCATTTT; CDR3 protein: CSARLLTGSEASPQHF